The 7 T cell receptor beta chains reported below all come from one sample, sequenced in a study of cytomegalovirus exposure and HLA in healthy donors. PCR amplification relied on 60 Vbeta primers (plus 13 Jbeta primers). The method was immunoSEQ multiplex PCR; TCRdb's version includes in-frame clones alone and lacks a portion of them. This table has fewer than 200,000 clones, under 80% appearing once. Material: PBMCs. The receptors come from a man in his forties or fifties in good health and CMV-seronegative.

CDR3 residues: CAWSMRAEAFF. The CDR3 nucleotides read TGTGCCTGGTCAATGAGAGCCGAAGCTTTCTTT. The chain is built from TRBV30 and TRBJ1-1; D is unclear. V was clipped by 5 bases and J by 8 bases, with 12 bases between them. Germline lookup yields CDR1 GTSNPN and CDR2 SVGIG (reference sequence). CDR3 size: 11 residues.

In regard to this clone: Other DNA sequences from this sample encode an identical CDR3 as well. The chain combines TRBV27 with TRBJ1-1; D not resolved. V lost 3 bases and J lost 1, with 6 bases in between. Germline values: CDR1 MNHEY, CDR2 SMNVEV (reference sequence). This CDR3 is 13 amino acids long. The CDR3: CASSFRGNTEAFF. The CDR3 DNA follows: TGTGCCAGCAGTTTCCGAGGGAACACTGAAGCTTTCTTT.

This clone was seen once. The gene calls are TRBV2 and TRBJ2-7; D unclear. The V gene's germline CDR1 is SNHLY and CDR2 FYNNEI. Trimming removed 3 bases at V and 2 bases at J, with 5 bases between. This CDR3 has 12 residues. As DNA, the CDR3 is TGTGCCAGCAGTGAGGCCGCCTACGAGCAGTACTTC. Amino acids: CASSEAAYEQYF.

The CDR3 DNA is TGTGCCAGCAGCTTGACTATGGTAGGCTACACCTTC. Translation: CASSLTMVGYTF. The V call is TRBV5-6, the J call TRBJ1-2; D gene ambiguous. The CDR3 runs 12 residues. Germline CDR1 is SGHDT and CDR2 is YYEEEE. Trimming removed 1 base from V and 8 bases from J, with 9 bases in between.

This chain joins TRBV11-2 and TRBJ2-7; 7 positions match TRBD1. J gave up 7 bases and V 5 bases, and 5 bases lay outside the gene matches. From germline, CDR1 is SGHAT and CDR2 FQNNGV. CDR3 length equals 12 residues. CDR3 bases: TGTGCCAGCAGCGACAGGGTCGGGGAGCAGTACTTC. It is translated as CASSDRVGEQYF.

This clone was seen just once. The V gene is TRBV4-1, the J gene TRBJ1-4, with 7 bases identical to TRBD1. The CDR3 runs to 18 residues. After removal of 3 bases from V and 7 bases from J, the junction contained 17 bases not matched to a gene. Germline V gene sequence: CDR1 MGHRA, CDR2 YSYEKL. CDR3 sequence: CASSQEQGTVGLIEKLFF. CDR3 DNA: TGCGCCAGCAGCCAGGAACAGGGGACCGTGGGGCTGATTGAAAAACTGTTTTTT.

The chain couples TRBV18 to TRBJ2-7; 8 bases map to TRBD1. J was trimmed by 3 bases and V by 0 bases; bases with no gene match: 4. The CDR3 extends over 15 amino acids. Germline V lookup: CDR1 KGHSH, CDR2 LQKENI. CDR3 sequence: CASSPPWTGSYEQYF. In nucleotides, the CDR3 is TGTGCCAGCTCACCACCGTGGACAGGGAGCTACGAGCAGTACTTC.